One sample yielded the 29 T cell receptor beta chains listed below, sequenced in a study of human thymus T cells. Generated by immunoSEQ multiplex PCR, the TCRdb table keeps only in-frame clones and is missing some. This sample has about 130,000 clones, with just under 95% found just once. Thymic samples were excised during corrective heart operations. The material sequenced was thymus tissue. These receptors were obtained from a boy less than two years old with a congenital heart defect but otherwise immunologically healthy.

This clone was recorded only once. The J gene is TRBJ2-6, the V gene TRBV21-1; TRBD1, the table's D call, lacks a check against the DNA. TRBV21-1 is classified as a pseudogene. The CDR3 has 15 residues. The CDR3 spells CASSRGGSGANVLTF. The CDR3 bases are TGTGCCAGCAGCAGAGGGGGATCTGGGGCCAACGTCCTGACTTTC.

The gene calls are TRBV7-9 and TRBJ2-3; D call uncertain. Trimming pared 6 bases from V and 4 bases from J, leaving 11 bases between. CDR1 and CDR2 (germline): SEHNR, FQNEAQ (reference sequence). The length of the CDR3 is 13 residues. The CDR3 here is CASRGRLPDTQYF. DNA of the CDR3: TGTGCCAGCAGAGGACGCCTGCCAGATACGCAGTATTTT.

The genes are TRBV6-1 and TRBJ1-2; TRBD1 is a possible D gene (6 bases). Germline V gene sequence: CDR1 MNHNS, CDR2 SASEGT. V lost 4 bases and J 4 bases, leaving 22 bases between the germline ends. CDR3 length equals 17 residues. The CDR3 is CASSARPQQGGGYGYTF. The CDR3 region has the DNA TGTGCCAGCAGTGCCCGACCCCAACAGGGTGGGGGCTATGGCTACACCTTC.

This clone has a single count. The rearrangement links TRBV5-1 to TRBJ2-1; tentatively, D is TRBD1 or TRBD2 (5 bases each). Germline V gene sequence: CDR1 SGHRS, CDR2 YFSETQ. V lost 6 bases and J lost 3, with 19 bases in between. The CDR3 has 16 residues. Here the CDR3 reads CASKATGTRRYNEQFF. Written as DNA, the CDR3 is TGCGCCAGCAAAGCGACCGGGACCCGACGCTACAATGAGCAGTTCTTC.

CDR3 DNA: TGTGCCAGCAGCCTACCTACCGGCGATGGCTACACCTTC. Translating gives CASSLPTGDGYTF. The V gene is TRBV27, the J gene TRBJ1-2, with D unresolved. Germline lookup yields CDR1 MNHEY and CDR2 SMNVEV (reference sequence). This CDR3 region has 13 residues. The V and J ends lost 6 bases and 6 bases respectively, with 14 bases between them.

J is TRBJ2-5 and V is TRBV6-1; D is perhaps TRBD1 (6 bases). CDR3 length: 15 residues. V shed 5 bases and J shed 2 bases, with 15 bases lying between them. Germline CDR1 is MNHNS and CDR2 is SASEGT. CDR3 coding DNA: TGTGCCAGCAGTCTCAGAGCAGGGGCTCAAGAGACCCAGTACTTC. It codes for CASSLRAGAQETQYF.

The V call is TRBV25-1, the J call TRBJ1-4; 7 bases line up with TRBD1. This CDR3 contains 13 residues. The ends lost 6 bases at V and 3 bases at J; junction bases unmatched: 1. Germline V gene lookup returns CDR1 MGHDK and CDR2 SYGVNS. The CDR3 region is CASRTGPNEKLFF. CDR3 coding DNA: TGTGCCAGCAGGACAGGGCCTAATGAAAAACTGTTTTTT.

V and J are TRBV28 and TRBJ1-5; D may be TRBD1 (5 bases). Trimming cost V 5 bases and J 1 base, with 12 bases left between them. The length of the CDR3 is 15 residues. CDR1 is MDHEN, CDR2 SYDVKM, per germline. CDR3 coding DNA: TGTGCCAGCAGTCCCGGGGGAGGGAGCAATCAGCCCCAGCATTTT. Encoded protein: CASSPGGGSNQPQHF.

The rearrangement joins TRBV4-3 to TRBJ2-2; no definite D call. This CDR3 comprises 14 residues. V lost 0 bases, J lost 6 bases, and 8 bases lay in between. Germline V gene sequence: CDR1 LGHNA, CDR2 YSLEER. The CDR3 DNA reads TGCGCCAGCAGCCAAGACAAGGGTCCCGGGGAGCTGTTTTTT. This encodes CASSQDKGPGELFF.

The CDR3 loop is CASSQNRDSLMNTEAFF. The CDR3 DNA reads TGCGCCAGCAGCCAGAACCGGGACAGCCTAATGAACACTGAAGCTTTCTTT. The chain carries TRBV4-1 and TRBJ1-1, with 7 positions matching TRBD1. In germline, CDR1 is MGHRA, CDR2 YSYEKL. V was pared by 3 bases and J by 0 bases, with 10 bases of the junction left unmatched. The CDR3 spans 17 residues.

The V and J genes are TRBV9 and TRBJ2-1; possibly TRBD1 or TRBD2 for D (6 bases each). The CDR3 loop spans 16 amino acids. The germline gives CDR1 SGDLS, CDR2 YYNGEE. Between the trimmed V and J ends, which lost 0 bases and 7 bases, there was a span of 17 bases. The CDR3 nucleotides read TGTGCCAGCAGCGTAGCTGGGGGGCTGTATGGGAATGAGCAGTTCTTC. This codes for CASSVAGGLYGNEQFF.

The chain links TRBV5-4 to TRBJ2-5; possible D gene TRBD2, 5 bases. Germline CDR1 SGHNT, CDR2 YYREEE (reference sequence). V was trimmed by 4 bases and J by 7 bases, leaving 17 bases between them. The CDR3 consists of 14 residues. DNA of the CDR3: TGTGCCAGCAGCGGCCGTAAGGGTGAGGGGACCCAGTACTTC. It encodes CASSGRKGEGTQYF.

J is TRBJ1-2 and V is TRBV29-1; D ambiguous. Trimming pared 2 bases from V and 0 bases from J, leaving 16 bases between. The CDR3 length is 16 residues. Germline CDR1 is SQVTM and CDR2 is ANQGSEA. CDR3 amino acids: CSVESTRPGPNYGYTF. In DNA, the CDR3 is TGCAGCGTTGAAAGTACCCGCCCTGGTCCTAACTATGGCTACACCTTC.

CDR3 in DNA: TGCGCCAGCTCTAAGGAGGGACTAGCGGGGGGGTCGTACCAAGAGACCCAGTACTTC. It yields the protein CASSKEGLAGGSYQETQYF. V is TRBV4-1 and J is TRBJ2-5; 16 bases are a match to TRBD2. The CDR3 is 19 amino acids. Germline assignment: CDR1 MGHRA and CDR2 YSYEKL. V lost 8 bases to trimming and J lost 0 bases; unmatched junction nucleotides: 12.

This clone was seen just once. The genes are TRBV21-1 and TRBJ1-2; the table's TRBD1 call for D was not verified on the DNA. TRBV21-1 is described as a pseudogene. This CDR3 comprises 14 residues. The CDR3 sequence: CAVVQGRQGGGYTF. Written as DNA, the CDR3 is TGTGCCGTAGTCCAGGGGCGTCAAGGTGGTGGCTACACCTTC.

V gene TRBV30 combines with J gene TRBJ1-5; D is uncertain. The CDR3 spans 15 residues. Germline CDR1 is GTSNPN and CDR2 is SVGIG (reference sequence). V lost 2 bases to trimming and J lost 5 bases, with 16 bases between them. In DNA form, the CDR3 reads TGTGCCTGGAGTCCCCGGGCAGGACCGCATCAGCCCCAGCATTTT. It encodes CAWSPRAGPHQPQHF.

The V and J genes are TRBV7-2 and TRBJ2-7; a possible D gene is TRBD1 (6 bases). The CDR3 is made up of 14 amino acids. From germline, CDR1 is SGHTA and CDR2 FQGNSA. V was trimmed by 5 bases and J by 0 bases, leaving 11 bases between them. CDR3 loop: CASSPQGSSYEQYF. DNA for the CDR3: TGTGCCAGCAGCCCGCAGGGGTCCTCCTACGAGCAGTACTTC.

The chain is built from TRBV19 and TRBJ2-3, with D perhaps TRBD1 or TRBD2 (5 bases each). V gave up 3 bases and J gave up 5 bases, with 12 bases separating them. The germline V gene encodes CDR1 LNHDA and CDR2 SQIVND (reference sequence). This CDR3 contains 14 residues. Written as DNA, the CDR3 is TGTGCCAGTAGTATTAGGGGACCCGGAGATACGCAGTATTTT. Translated, it gives CASSIRGPGDTQYF.

The chain couples TRBV4-3 to TRBJ2-7; tentatively, D is TRBD2 (5 bases). V shed 2 bases and J shed 7 bases, with 24 bases lying between them. From germline, CDR1 is LGHNA and CDR2 YSLEER. This CDR3 comprises 17 residues. The CDR3 region has the DNA TGCGCCAGCAGCCAAAAACCCCAAGGAGGTTACTTACGAGAGCAGTACTTC. Amino acid sequence: CASSQKPQGGYLREQYF.

This sequence joins TRBV21-1 and TRBJ2-2; the D call TRBD1 from the table was never checked on the DNA. TRBV21-1 has pseudogene status. The CDR3 runs to 17 residues. Written as DNA, the CDR3 is TGTGCCAGCAGTCCCACCTTGACAGGGGCGAACACCGGGGAGCTGTTTTTT. This sequence encodes CASSPTLTGANTGELFF.

The J gene is TRBJ1-1, the V gene TRBV5-6; a weak D match, TRBD1 (5 bases). Germline CDR1 and CDR2: SGHDT and YYEEEE. V gave up 0 bases and J gave up 3 bases, with 15 bases separating them. The CDR3 loop spans 16 amino acids. The CDR3 bases are TGTGCCAGCAGCTTGGCGAAAAAGGGGATGGACACTGAAGCTTTCTTT. Translation: CASSLAKKGMDTEAFF. Drawing the rest from reference TRBV5-6 and TRBJ1-1, the complete variable domain is DAGVTQSPTHLIKTRGQQVTLRCSPKSGHDTVSWYQQALGQGPQFIFQYYEEEERQRGNFPDRFSGHQFPNYSSELNVNALLLGDSALYLCASSLAKKGMDTEAFFGQGTRLTVV.

The V call is TRBV27, the J call TRBJ1-6; D is perhaps TRBD1 (5 bases). The CDR3 covers 16 residues. V was shortened by 5 bases and J by 9 bases, with 20 bases between the two germline ends. Germline V gives CDR1 MNHEY, CDR2 SMNVEV (reference sequence). CDR3 coding DNA: TGTGCCAGCAGTCCAAAGACAGTCCCGGAGGTTTCACCCCTCCACTTT. It translates to CASSPKTVPEVSPLHF.

The chain is built from TRBV2 and TRBJ2-3, with a weak D call TRBD2 (6 bases). The germline V and J ends were trimmed by 5 bases and 2 bases, with 17 bases remaining between them. The CDR3 sequence is 16 residues long. The germline CDR1 and CDR2 sequences are SNHLY and FYNNEI. CDR3 DNA sequence: TGTGCCAGCAGTTGTGGCGGGGATCCCATCACAGATACGCAGTATTTT. Its translation: CASSCGGDPITDTQYF.

The gene calls are TRBV5-4 and TRBJ1-3; D might be TRBD1 (5 bases). Germline V gives CDR1 SGHNT, CDR2 YYREEE (reference sequence). The CDR3 runs to 16 residues. V shed 3 bases and J shed 1 base, with 14 bases lying between them. CDR3 sequence (DNA): TGTGCCAGCAGCTGGAGGGGTCATACGTCTGGAAACACCATATATTTT. Amino acids: CASSWRGHTSGNTIYF.

This chain uses TRBV9 with TRBJ1-3; 7 bases agree with TRBD1. Germline assignment: CDR1 SGDLS and CDR2 YYNGEE. The CDR3 has 19 amino acids. With 3 bases clipped from V and 2 bases from J, the junction kept 17 bases outside the gene matches. The CDR3 DNA sequence: TGTGCCAGCAGCGCCCGTAGGGGGCCCGGGGACAAAACTGGAAACACCATATATTTT. Amino acid sequence: CASSARRGPGDKTGNTIYF.

The chain employs TRBV14 and TRBJ2-3; D may be TRBD1 or TRBD2 (6 bases each). With 0 bases removed from V and 4 bases from J, the gap between germline ends came to 11 bases. Germline CDR1 SGHDN, CDR2 FVKESK. The CDR3 is made up of 15 amino acids. CDR3 amino acids: CASSQEGGWADTQYF. CDR3 nucleotides: TGTGCCAGCAGCCAAGAGGGGGGCTGGGCAGATACGCAGTATTTT.

V usage is TRBV7-8 and J usage is TRBJ2-7, with D possibly matching TRBD1 (6 bases). CDR3 length: 15 residues. Trimming cost V 5 bases and J 2 bases, with 16 bases left between them. Per the germline V gene, CDR1 is SGHVS and CDR2 is FQNEAQ. In nucleotides, the CDR3 is TGTGCCAGCAGCCTGAGGGGGACACCAACCTACGAGCAGTACTTC. Translated: CASSLRGTPTYEQYF. Combining the CDR3 with reference TRBV7-8 and TRBJ2-7 gives the whole variable domain GAGVSQSPRYKVAKRGQDVALRCDPISGHVSLFWYQQALGQGPEFLTYFQNEAQLDKSGLPSDRFFAERPEGSVSTLKIQRTQQEDSAVYLCASSLRGTPTYEQYFGPGTRLTVT.

The V and J genes are TRBV10-1 and TRBJ1-4; possibly TRBD1 for D (5 bases). The CDR3 is 17 amino acids. Germline V gene lookup returns CDR1 WNHNN and CDR2 SYGVQD (reference sequence). V lost 8 bases and J lost 5, with 24 bases in between. Here the CDR3 DNA reads TGCGCCAGCGAGCAGCAGGGCCCCTTTAGGAGGAATGAAAAACTGTTTTTT. It specifies CASEQQGPFRRNEKLFF.

V usage is TRBV7-6 and J usage is TRBJ2-1; TRBD2 is a possible D gene (5 bases). With 1 base removed from V and 8 bases from J, the gap between germline ends came to 15 bases. This CDR3 spans 15 amino acids. Germline-derived CDR1 and CDR2 are SGHVS and FNYEAQ. The DNA for the CDR3 is TGTGCCAGCAGCTTAGGCCCTCGGGGAAGGGATGAGCAGTTCTTC. Translated, it gives CASSLGPRGRDEQFF. The whole variable domain, filled in from reference TRBV7-6 and TRBJ2-1, reads GAGVSQSPRYKVTKRGQDVALRCDPISGHVSLYWYRQALGQGPEFLTYFNYEAQQDKSGLPNDRFSAERPEGSISTLTIQRTEQRDSAMYRCASSLGPRGRDEQFFGPGTRLTVL.